This T cell receptor (beta chain) was recorded in a study of blood T cell repertoires in COVID-19. In the original workflow: Scientists estimated how many nucleated cells there were by amplifying reference gene primers. Profiling relied on immunoSEQ multiplex PCR, and the TCRdb table lists in-frame clones only, not all of them. The V and J calls and clone size were taken over from that table, and D and trimming were inferred from the DNA. Counted here are almost 500,000 clones, about 85% occurring once; the ten biggest clones make up approximately 8.3%. The CDR3 runs 14 residues. Trimming cost V 7 bases and J 3 bases, with 14 bases left between them. CDR1 is SNHLY, CDR2 FYNNEI, per germline. Clinical history reported by participants formed the basis on which cohorts were assigned. The recovered donors of Cohort 3 showed two negative PCRs, clearance, or symptom resolution.

J is TRBJ2-3 and V is TRBV2; TRBD1 is a possible D gene (8 bases). The receptor comes from a woman in her fifties or sixties who had recovered from COVID-19. Sequencing used PBMCs or T cells enriched from blood (not recorded which). The CDR3 nucleotides are TGTGCCAGCACCGAACAGGGGGGGACAGATACGCAGTATTTT. Its translation is CASTEQGGTDTQYF.